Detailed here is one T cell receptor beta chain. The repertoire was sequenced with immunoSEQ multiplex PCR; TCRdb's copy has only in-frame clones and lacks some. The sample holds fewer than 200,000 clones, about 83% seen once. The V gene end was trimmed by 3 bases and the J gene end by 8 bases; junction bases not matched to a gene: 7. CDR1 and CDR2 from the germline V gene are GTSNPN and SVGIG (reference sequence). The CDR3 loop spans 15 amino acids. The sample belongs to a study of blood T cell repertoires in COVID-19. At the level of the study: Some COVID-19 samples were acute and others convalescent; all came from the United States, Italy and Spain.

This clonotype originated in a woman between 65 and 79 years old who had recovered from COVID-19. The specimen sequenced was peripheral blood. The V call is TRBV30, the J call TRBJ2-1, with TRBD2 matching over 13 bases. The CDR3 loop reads CAWSAQLAGGDEQFF. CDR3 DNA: TGTGCCTGGAGCGCCCAACTAGCGGGAGGGGATGAGCAGTTCTTC.